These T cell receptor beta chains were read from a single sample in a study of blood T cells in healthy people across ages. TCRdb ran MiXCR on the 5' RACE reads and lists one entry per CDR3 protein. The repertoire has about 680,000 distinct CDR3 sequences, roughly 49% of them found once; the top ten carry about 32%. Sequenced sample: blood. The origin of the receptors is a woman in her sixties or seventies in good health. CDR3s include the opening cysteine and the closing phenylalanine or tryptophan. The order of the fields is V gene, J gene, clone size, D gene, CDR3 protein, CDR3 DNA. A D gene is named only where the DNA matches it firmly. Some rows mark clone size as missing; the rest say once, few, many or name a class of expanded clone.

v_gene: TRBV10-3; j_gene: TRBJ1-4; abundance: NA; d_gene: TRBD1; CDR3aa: CAISPGTGVTNEKLFF; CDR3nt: TGTGCCATCAGTCCCGGGACAGGGGTAACTAATGAAAAACTGTTTTTT
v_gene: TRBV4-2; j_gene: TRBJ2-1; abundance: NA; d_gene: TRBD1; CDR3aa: CASSQGPGGFYNEQFF; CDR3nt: TGTGCCAGCAGCCAAGGGCCAGGGGGCTTCTACAATGAGCAGTTCTTC
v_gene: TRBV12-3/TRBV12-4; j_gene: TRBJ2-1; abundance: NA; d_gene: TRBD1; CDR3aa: CASSFSGMTGPGNEQFF; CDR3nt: TGTGCCAGCAGTTTTTCCGGTATGACAGGGCCGGGAAATGAGCAGTTCTTC
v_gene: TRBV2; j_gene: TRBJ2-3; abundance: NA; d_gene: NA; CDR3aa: CASSEVGIGPDTQYF; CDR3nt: TGTGCCAGCAGTGAAGTGGGTATCGGGCCAGATACGCAGTATTTT
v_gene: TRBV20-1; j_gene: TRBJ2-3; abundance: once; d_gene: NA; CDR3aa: CNARGGSTDTQYF; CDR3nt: TGCAATGCTAGGGGCGGGAGCACAGATACGCAGTATTTT
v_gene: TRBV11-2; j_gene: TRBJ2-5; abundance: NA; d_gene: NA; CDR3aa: CTSSVGYQETQYF; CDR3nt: TGTACCAGCAGCGTAGGTTACCAAGAGACCCAGTACTTC
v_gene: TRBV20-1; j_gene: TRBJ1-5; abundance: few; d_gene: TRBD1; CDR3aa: CSARAGTGGQPQHF; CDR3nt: TGCAGTGCTAGGGCCGGGACAGGGGGTCAGCCCCAGCATTTT
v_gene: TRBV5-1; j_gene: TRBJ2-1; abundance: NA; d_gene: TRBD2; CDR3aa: CASRGTSGSTYNEQFF; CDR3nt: TGCGCCAGCAGGGGGACTAGCGGGAGTACCTACAATGAGCAGTTCTTC
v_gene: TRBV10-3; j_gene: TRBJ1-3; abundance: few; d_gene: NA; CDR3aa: CAISRDSGNTIYF; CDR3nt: TGTGCCATCAGTCGTGACTCTGGAAACACCATATATTTT
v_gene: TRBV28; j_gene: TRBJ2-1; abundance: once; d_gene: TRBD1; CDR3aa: CASSLVQGRHGNEQFF; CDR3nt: TGTGCCAGCAGTTTGGTACAGGGGCGACATGGGAATGAGCAGTTCTTC
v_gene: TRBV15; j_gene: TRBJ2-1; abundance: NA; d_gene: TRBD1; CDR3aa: CATGRQGAFYNEQFF; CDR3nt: TGTGCCACCGGACGACAGGGGGCTTTCTACAATGAGCAGTTCTTC
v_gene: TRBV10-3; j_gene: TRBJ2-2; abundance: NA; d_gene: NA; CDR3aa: CAISESYTGELFF; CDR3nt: TGTGCCATCAGTGAGTCGTACACCGGGGAGCTGTTTTTT
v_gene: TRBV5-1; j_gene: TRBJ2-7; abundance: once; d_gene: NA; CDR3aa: CASSPNAGNYEQYF; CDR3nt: TGCGCCAGCAGCCCCAATGCCGGGAACTACGAGCAGTACTTC
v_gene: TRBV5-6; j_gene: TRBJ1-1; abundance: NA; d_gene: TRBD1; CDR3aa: CASSMTGQASWNTEAFF; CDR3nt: TGTGCCAGCAGCATGACGGGACAGGCCTCTTGGAACACTGAAGCTTTCTTT
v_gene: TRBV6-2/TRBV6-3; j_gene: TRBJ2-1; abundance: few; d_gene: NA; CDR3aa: CASTVAAEWGEQFF; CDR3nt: TGTGCCAGCACCGTAGCAGCCGAATGGGGTGAGCAGTTCTTC
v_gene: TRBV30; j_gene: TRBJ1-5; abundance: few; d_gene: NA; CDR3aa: CAWRGSNQPQHF; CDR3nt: TGTGCCTGGAGAGGTAGCAATCAGCCCCAGCATTTT
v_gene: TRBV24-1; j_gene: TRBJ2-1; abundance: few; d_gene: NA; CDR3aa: CATSAPQRTGSNEQFF; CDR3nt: TGTGCCACCAGTGCCCCCCAACGTACAGGCTCCAATGAGCAGTTCTTC
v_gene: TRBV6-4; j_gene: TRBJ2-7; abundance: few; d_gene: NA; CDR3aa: CASSLGLSSSYEQYF; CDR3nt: TGTGCCAGCTCCTTGGGGCTATCGAGCTCCTACGAGCAGTACTTC
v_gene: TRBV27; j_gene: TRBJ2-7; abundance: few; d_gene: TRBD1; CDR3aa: CASKRQGNSYEQYF; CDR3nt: TGTGCCAGCAAGAGACAGGGTAACTCCTACGAGCAGTACTTC
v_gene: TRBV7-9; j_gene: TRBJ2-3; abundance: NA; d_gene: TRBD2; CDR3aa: CASSATSETLPAQYF; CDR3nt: TGTGCCAGCAGCGCCACTAGCGAAACGCTCCCGGCGCAGTATTTT
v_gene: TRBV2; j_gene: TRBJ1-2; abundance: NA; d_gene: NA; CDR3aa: CASNTPTANYGYTF; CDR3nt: TGTGCCAGCAACACGCCGACAGCTAACTATGGCTACACTTTC
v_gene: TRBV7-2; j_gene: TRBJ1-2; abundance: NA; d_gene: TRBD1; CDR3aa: CASTMDRGLVYGYTF; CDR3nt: TGTGCCAGCACCATGGACAGGGGGCTCGTCTATGGCTACACCTTC
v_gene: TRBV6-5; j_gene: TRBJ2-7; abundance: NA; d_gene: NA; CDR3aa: CASSSTVISGYEQYF; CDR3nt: TGTGCCAGCAGTTCCACAGTGATTTCGGGATACGAGCAGTACTTC
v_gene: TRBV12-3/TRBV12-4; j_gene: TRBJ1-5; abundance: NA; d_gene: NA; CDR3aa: CASRTSSDYRPQHF; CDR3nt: TGTGCCAGCAGAACCAGTTCAGATTACCGACCCCAGCATTTT
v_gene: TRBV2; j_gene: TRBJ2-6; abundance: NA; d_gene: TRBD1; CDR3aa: CASSEETTGLSDSGANVLTF; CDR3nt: TGTGCCAGCAGTGAAGAGACGACAGGGTTGAGTGACTCTGGGGCCAACGTCCTGACTTTC
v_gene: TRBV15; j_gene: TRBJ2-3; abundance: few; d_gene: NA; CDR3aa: CATSRGVVAADTQYF; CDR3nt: TGTGCCACCAGCAGAGGAGTTGTAGCAGCAGATACGCAGTATTTT
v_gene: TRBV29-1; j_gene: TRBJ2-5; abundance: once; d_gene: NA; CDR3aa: CSVSHAGGAETQYF; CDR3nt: TGCAGCGTTAGCCACGCTGGGGGGGCGGAGACCCAGTACTTC
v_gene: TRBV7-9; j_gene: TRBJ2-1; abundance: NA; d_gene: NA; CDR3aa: CASSSPGRDLYEQFF; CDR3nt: TGTGCCAGCAGCTCCCCGGGCAGGGACCTGTACGAGCAGTTCTTC
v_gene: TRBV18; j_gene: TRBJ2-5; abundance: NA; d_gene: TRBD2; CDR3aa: CASSPRFLGTTHGETQYF; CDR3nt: TGTGCCAGCTCACCCCGTTTCTTAGGGACTACCCATGGAGAGACCCAGTACTTC
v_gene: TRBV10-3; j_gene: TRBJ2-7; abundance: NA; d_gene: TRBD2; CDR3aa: CAISENTGTSGRTPYEQYF; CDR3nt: TGTGCCATCAGTGAGAACACCGGGACTAGCGGCCGAACCCCCTACGAGCAGTACTTC
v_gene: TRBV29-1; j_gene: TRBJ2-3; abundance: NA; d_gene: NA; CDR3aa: CSAAPGPKGKQYF; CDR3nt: TGCAGCGCCGCGCCGGGCCCTAAAGGGAAGCAGTATTTT
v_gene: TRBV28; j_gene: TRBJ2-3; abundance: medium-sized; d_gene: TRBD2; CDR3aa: CASSPPSGLTDTQYF; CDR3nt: TGTGCCAGCAGTCCCCCTAGCGGTCTCACAGATACGCAGTATTTT
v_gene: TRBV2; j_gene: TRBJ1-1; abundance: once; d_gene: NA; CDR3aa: CASMMEVNTEAFF; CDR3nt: TGTGCCAGCATGATGGAGGTGAACACTGAAGCCTTCTTT
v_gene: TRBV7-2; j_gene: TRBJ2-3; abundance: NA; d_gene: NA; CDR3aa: CASSLAGGSNTQYF; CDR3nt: TGTGCCAGCAGCTTAGCGGGAGGCTCGAATACGCAGTATTTT
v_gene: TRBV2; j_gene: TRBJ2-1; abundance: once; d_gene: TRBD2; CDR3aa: CASSDAGVYHNEQFF; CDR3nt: TGTGCCAGCAGTGACGCGGGAGTGTACCACAATGAGCAGTTCTTC
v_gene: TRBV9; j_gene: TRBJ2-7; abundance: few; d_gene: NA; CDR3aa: CASSVTPVGEDEQYF; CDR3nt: TGTGCCAGCAGCGTAACCCCAGTGGGAGAGGACGAGCAGTACTTC
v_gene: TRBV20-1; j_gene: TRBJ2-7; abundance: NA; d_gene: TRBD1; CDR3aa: CSARDGSGTGIYEQYF; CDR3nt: TGCAGTGCTAGAGATGGTTCAGGGACAGGGATCTACGAGCAGTACTTC
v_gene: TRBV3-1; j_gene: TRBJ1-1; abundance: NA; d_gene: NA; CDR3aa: CASSQVFEAMDTEAFF; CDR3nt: TGTGCCAGCAGCCAAGTCTTCGAGGCGATGGACACTGAAGCTTTCTTT
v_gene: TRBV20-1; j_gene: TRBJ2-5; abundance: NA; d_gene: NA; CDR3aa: CSARQVFSGTQYF; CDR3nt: TGCAGTGCTAGACAGGTCTTCTCGGGGACCCAGTACTTC
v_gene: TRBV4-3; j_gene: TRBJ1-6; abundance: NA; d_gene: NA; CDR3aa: CASSQQGYVRSPLHF; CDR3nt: TGCGCCAGCAGCCAACAGGGGTACGTTCGTTCACCCCTCCACTTT
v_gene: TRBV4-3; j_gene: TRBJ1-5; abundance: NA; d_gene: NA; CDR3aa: CASSQDAGGLYREPQHF; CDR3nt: TGCGCCAGCAGCCAAGACGCGGGAGGGCTATATAGAGAGCCCCAGCATTTT
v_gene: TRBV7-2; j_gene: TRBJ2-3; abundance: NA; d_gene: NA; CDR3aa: CASSPDRSSGDTQYF; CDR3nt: TGTGCCAGCAGCCCGGACCGAAGTTCAGGAGATACGCAGTATTTT
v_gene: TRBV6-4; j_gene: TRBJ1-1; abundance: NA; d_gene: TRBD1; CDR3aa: CASRRDRNTEAFF; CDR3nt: TGTGCCAGCCGTCGGGACAGAAACACTGAAGCTTTCTTT
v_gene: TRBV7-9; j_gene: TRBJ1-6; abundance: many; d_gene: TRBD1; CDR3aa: CASSPQTGGNSPLHF; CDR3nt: TGTGCCAGCAGCCCGCAGACAGGGGGTAATTCACCCCTCCACTTT
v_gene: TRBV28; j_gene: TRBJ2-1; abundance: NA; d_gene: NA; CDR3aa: CASSLGRVNGQFF; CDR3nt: TGTGCCAGCAGCCTGGGTAGGGTCAATGGGCAGTTCTTC
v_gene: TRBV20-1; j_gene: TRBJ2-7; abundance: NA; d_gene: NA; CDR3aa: CSARDSAGSSYEQYF; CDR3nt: TGCAGTGCTAGAGATTCTGCGGGGTCCTCCTACGAGCAGTACTTC
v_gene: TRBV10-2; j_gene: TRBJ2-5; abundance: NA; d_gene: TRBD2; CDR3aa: CASSESASGRQETQYF; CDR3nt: TGCGCCAGCAGTGAGTCGGCTAGCGGGAGGCAAGAGACCCAGTACTTC
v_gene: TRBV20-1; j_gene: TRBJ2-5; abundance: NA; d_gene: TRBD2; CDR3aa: CSATSMTSGRRKETQYF; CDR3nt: TGCAGTGCTACCTCAATGACTAGCGGGAGAAGGAAAGAGACCCAGTACTTC
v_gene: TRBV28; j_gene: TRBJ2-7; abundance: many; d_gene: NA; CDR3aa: CASSRVSYEQYF; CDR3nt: TGTGCCAGCAGTAGGGTCTCCTACGAGCAGTACTTC
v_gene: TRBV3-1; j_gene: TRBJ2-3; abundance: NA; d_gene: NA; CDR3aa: CASGQRGRITDTQYF; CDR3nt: TGTGCCAGCGGCCAACGGGGGCGAATCACAGATACGCAGTATTTT
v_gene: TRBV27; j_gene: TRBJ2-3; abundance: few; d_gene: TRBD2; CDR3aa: CASSLLSLADRVTDTQYF; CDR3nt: TGTGCCAGCAGTTTATTGAGTCTAGCGGACCGAGTCACAGATACGCAGTATTTT
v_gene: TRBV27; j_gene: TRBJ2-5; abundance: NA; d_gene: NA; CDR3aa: CALLQETQYF; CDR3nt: TGTGCCTTATTGCAAGAGACCCAGTACTTC
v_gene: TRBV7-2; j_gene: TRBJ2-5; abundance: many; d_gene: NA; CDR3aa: CASSPDRETQYF; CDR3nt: TGTGCCAGCAGTCCCGACCGGGAGACCCAGTACTTC